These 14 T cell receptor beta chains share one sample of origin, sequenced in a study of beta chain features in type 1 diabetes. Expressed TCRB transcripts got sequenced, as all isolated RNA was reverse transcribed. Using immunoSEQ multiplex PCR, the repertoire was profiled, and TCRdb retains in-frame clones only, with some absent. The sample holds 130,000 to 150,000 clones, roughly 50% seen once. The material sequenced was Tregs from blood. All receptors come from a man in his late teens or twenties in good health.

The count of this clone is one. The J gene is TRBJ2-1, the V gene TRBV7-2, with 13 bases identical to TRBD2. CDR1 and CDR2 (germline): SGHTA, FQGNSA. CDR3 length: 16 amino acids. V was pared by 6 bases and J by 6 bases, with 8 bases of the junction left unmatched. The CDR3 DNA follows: TGTGCCAGCAGAATCACTAGCGGGGGGGCGGGCAATGAGCAGTTCTTC. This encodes CASRITSGGAGNEQFF.

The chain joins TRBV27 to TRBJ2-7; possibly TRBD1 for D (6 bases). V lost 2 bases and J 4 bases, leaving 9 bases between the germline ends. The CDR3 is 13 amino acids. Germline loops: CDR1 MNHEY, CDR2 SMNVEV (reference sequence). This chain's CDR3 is CASSLGRGYEQYF. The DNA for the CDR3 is TGTGCCAGCAGTTTAGGCAGGGGTTACGAGCAGTACTTC.

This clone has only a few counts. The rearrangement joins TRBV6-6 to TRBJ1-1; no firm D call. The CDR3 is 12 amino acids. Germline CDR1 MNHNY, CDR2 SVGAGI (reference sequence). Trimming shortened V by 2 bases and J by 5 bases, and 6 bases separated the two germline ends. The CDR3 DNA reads TGTGCCAGCAGTTACGCCGAGACTGAAGCTTTCTTT. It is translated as CASSYAETEAFF.

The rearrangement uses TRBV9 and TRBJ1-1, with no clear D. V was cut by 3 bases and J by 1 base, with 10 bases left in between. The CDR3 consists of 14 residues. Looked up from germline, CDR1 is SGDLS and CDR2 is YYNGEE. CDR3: CASSGWQSNTEAFF. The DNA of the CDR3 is TGTGCCAGCAGCGGTTGGCAGTCGAACACTGAAGCTTTCTTT.

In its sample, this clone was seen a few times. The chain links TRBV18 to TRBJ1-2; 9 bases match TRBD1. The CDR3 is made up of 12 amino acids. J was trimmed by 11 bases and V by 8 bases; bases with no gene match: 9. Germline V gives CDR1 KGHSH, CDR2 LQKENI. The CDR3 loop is CASTPGQGWYTF. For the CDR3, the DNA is TGTGCCAGCACCCCGGGACAGGGTTGGTACACCTTC.

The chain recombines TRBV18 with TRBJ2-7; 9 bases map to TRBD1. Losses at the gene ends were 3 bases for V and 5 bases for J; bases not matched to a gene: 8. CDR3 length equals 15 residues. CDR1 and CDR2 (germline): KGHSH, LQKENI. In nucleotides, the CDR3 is TGTGCCAGCTCACCCGCCGGACAGGGGAGACACGAGCAGTACTTC. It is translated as CASSPAGQGRHEQYF.

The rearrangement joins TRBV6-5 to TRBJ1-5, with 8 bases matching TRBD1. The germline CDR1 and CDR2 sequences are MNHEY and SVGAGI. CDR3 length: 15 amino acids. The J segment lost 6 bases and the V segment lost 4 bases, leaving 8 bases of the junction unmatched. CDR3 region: CASSFDRGGGQPQHF. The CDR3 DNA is TGTGCCAGCAGTTTTGACAGGGGAGGGGGTCAGCCCCAGCATTTT.

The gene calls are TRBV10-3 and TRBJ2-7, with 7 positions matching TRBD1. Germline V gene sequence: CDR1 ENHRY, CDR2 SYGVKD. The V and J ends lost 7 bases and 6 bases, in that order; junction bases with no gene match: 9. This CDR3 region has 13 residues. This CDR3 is CAITTGRSGEQYF. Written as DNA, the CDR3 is TGTGCCATCACGACAGGGCGGTCGGGCGAGCAGTACTTC.

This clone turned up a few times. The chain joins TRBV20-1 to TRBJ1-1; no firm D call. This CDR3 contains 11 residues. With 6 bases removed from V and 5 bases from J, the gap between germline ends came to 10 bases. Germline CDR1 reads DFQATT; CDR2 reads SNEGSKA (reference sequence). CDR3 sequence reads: CSALDVTEAFF. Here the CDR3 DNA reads TGCAGTGCCCTAGACGTTACTGAAGCTTTCTTT.

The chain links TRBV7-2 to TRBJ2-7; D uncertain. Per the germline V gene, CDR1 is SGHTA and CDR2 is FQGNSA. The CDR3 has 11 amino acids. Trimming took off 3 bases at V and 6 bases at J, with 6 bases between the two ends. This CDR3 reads CASSFVSEQYF. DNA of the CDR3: TGTGCCAGCAGCTTCGTGAGCGAGCAGTACTTC.

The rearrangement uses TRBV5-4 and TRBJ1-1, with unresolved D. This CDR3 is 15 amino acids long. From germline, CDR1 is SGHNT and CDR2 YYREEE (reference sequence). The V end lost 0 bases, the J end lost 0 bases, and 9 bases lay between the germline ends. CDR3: CASSLAGRLNTEAFF. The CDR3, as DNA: TGTGCCAGCAGCTTGGCGGGAAGGCTGAACACTGAAGCTTTCTTT.

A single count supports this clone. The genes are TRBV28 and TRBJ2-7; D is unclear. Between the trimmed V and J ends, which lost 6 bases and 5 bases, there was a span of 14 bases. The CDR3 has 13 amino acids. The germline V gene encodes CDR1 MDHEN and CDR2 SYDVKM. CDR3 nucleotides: TGTGCCAGCAGGTATGTAGGAGCGCACGAGCAGTACTTC. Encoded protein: CASRYVGAHEQYF.

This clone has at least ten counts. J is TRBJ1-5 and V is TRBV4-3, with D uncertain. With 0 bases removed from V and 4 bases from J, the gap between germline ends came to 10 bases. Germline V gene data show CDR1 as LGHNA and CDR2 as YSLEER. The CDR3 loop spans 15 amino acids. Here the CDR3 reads CASSQDWAGNQPQHF. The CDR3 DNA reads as TGCGCCAGCAGCCAAGATTGGGCAGGTAATCAGCCCCAGCATTTT.

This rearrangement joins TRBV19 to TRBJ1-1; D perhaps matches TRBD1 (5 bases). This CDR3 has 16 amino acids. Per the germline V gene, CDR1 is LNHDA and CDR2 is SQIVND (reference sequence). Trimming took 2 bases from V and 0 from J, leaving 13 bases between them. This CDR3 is CASSITPQEMNTEAFF. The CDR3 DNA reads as TGTGCCAGTAGTATAACTCCACAGGAGATGAACACTGAAGCTTTCTTT.